Listed here is a single TCR beta chain. This table comes from immunoSEQ multiplex PCR, and its TCRdb copy is limited to in-frame clones, with some not included. The data hold under 20,000 clones, with approximately 81% observed a single time. This sample stems from a study of somatic mutations in cytotoxic T cells in rheumatoid arthritis. What was sequenced was CD8+ T cells sorted from blood. The receptor was isolated from a woman aged 40 to 50 with rheumatoid arthritis.

CDR3 region: CASSMAPSEREETQYF. CDR3 nucleotides: TGTGCCAGCAGCATGGCCCCTAGCGAGCGGGAAGAGACCCAGTACTTC. The J gene is TRBJ2-5, the V gene TRBV13, with D perhaps matching TRBD2 (6 bases). Trimming took 5 bases from V and 3 from J, leaving 19 bases between them. CDR3 size: 16 residues. Per germline, CDR1 PRHDT and CDR2 FYEKMQ (reference sequence).